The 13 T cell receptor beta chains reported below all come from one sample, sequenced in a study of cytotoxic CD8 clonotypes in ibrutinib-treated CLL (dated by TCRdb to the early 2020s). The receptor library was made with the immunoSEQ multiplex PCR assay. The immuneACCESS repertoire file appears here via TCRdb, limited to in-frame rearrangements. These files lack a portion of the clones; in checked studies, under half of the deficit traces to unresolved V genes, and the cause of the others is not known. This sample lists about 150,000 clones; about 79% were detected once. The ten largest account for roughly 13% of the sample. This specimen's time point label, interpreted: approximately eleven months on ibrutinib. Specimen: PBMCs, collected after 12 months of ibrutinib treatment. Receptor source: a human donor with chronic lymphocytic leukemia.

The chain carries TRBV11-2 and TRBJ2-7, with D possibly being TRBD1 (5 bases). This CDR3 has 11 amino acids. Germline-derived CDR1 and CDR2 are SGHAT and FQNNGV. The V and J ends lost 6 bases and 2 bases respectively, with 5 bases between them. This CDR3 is CASRTAYEQYF. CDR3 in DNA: TGTGCCAGCAGGACAGCCTACGAGCAGTACTTC.

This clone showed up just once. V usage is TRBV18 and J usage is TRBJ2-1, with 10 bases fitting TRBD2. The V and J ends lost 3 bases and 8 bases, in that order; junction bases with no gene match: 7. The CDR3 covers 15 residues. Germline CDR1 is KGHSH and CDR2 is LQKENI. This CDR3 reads CASSPGLAGVYEQFF. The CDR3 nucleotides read TGTGCCAGCTCACCGGGGCTAGCGGGAGTATATGAGCAGTTCTTC.

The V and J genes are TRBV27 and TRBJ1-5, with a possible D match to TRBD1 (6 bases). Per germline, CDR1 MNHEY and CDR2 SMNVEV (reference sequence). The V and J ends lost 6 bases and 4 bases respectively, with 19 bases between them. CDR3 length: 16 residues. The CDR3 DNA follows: TGTGCCAGCAGCCCTAGGGGGGACCGAAAAAATCAGCCCCAGCATTTT. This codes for CASSPRGDRKNQPQHF.

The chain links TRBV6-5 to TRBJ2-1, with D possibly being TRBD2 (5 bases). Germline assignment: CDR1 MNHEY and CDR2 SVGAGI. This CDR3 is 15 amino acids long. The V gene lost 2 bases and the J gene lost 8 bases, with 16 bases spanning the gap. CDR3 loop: CASSYGRLRVDEQFF. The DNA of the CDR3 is TGTGCCAGCAGTTACGGACGGCTGCGGGTCGATGAGCAGTTCTTC.

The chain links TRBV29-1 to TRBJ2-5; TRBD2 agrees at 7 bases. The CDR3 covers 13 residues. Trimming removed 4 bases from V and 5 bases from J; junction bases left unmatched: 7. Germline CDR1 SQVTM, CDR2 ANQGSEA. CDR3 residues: CSVALTSSETQYF. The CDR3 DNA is TGCAGCGTTGCCCTGACTAGCTCTGAGACCCAGTACTTC.

CDR3 DNA: TGTGCCAGTGGGGACACAGCCTACGAGCAGTACTTC. This gives the protein CASGDTAYEQYF. The chain has TRBV25-1 and TRBJ2-7; TRBD1 might be the D (6 bases). The CDR3 loop spans 12 amino acids. V was shortened by 9 bases and J by 2 bases, with 11 bases between the two germline ends. CDR1 and CDR2 from the germline V gene are MGHDK and SYGVNS.

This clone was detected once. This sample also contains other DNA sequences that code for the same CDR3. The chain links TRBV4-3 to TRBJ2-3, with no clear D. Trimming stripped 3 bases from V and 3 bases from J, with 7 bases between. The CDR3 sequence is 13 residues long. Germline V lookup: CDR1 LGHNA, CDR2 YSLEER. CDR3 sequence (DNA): TGCGCCAGCAGCCAGTTAGGGACAGATACGCAGTATTTT. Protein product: CASSQLGTDTQYF.

CDR3 residues: CASSGSGSGREETQYF. DNA of the CDR3: TGTGCCAGCAGTGGCTCTGGTAGCGGGAGGGAAGAGACCCAGTACTTC. The V call is TRBV6-1, the J call TRBJ2-5; 11 bases match TRBD2. Trimming at V came to 4 bases and at J to 3 bases, leaving 7 bases not matched to a gene. The CDR3 totals 16 residues. CDR1 is MNHNS, CDR2 SASEGT, per germline.

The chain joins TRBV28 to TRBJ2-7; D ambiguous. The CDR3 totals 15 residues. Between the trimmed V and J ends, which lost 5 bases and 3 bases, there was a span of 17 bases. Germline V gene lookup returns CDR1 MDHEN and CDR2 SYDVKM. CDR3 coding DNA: TGTGCCAGCAGTAACGAAATGGACGGGTTCTACGAGCAGTACTTC. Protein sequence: CASSNEMDGFYEQYF.

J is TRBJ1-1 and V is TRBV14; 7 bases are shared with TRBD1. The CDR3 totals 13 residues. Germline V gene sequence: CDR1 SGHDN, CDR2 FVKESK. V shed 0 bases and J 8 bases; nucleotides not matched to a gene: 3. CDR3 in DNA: TGTGCCAGCAGCCAAGAGAGGGGGCTGGAAGCTTTCTTT. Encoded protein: CASSQERGLEAFF.

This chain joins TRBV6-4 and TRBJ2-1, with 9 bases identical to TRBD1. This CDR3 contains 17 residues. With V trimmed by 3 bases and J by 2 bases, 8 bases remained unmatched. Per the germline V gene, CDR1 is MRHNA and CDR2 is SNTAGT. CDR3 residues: CASSEGTGKNPYNEQFF. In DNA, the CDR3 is TGTGCCAGCAGTGAGGGGACAGGGAAGAATCCCTACAATGAGCAGTTCTTC.

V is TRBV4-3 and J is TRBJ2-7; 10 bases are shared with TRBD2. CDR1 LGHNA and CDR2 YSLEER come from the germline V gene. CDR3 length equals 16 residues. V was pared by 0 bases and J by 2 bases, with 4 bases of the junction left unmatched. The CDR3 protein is CASSQDASGGTYEQYF. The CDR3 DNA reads TGCGCCAGCAGCCAAGATGCTAGCGGGGGAACCTACGAGCAGTACTTC.

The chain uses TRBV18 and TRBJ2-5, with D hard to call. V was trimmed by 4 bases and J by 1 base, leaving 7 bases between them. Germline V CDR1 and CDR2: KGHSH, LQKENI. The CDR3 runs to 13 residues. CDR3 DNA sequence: TGTGCCAGCTCACTGGACCTCCAAGAGACCCAGTACTTC. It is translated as CASSLDLQETQYF.